One T cell receptor beta chain is described in this entry. Its specificity is unknown. TCRdb analysed the reads with MiXCR anew, one entry per CDR3 protein. This sample has more than 400,000 distinct CDR3 sequences, with 26% found just once. This specimen comes from a study of T cell repertoires in cytomegalovirus infection. Study-level information: Carrying CMV and the relevant HLA type showed in public TCR beta signatures.

Findings and caveats of the study: Cumulative public TCR beta family frequency identified carriers of CMV plus the relevant HLA. The response measured ex vivo was dominated by TCR beta clonotypes (HLA-C-restricted and CMV-specific).

The receptor was derived from a human donor in good health (CMV status not recorded). Some clones in this sample may be carry-over from other donors' samples. The specimen was PBMCs.

Here the CDR3 reads CASSVEVAGSTDTQYF. CDR3 bases: TGTGCCAGCAGCGTAGAGGTAGCGGGAAGCACAGATACGCAGTATTTT. This chain uses TRBV9 with TRBJ2-3, with 8 bases identical to TRBD2. V dropped 0 bases and J dropped 0; count of bases not matched to a gene: 3. Germline V lookup: CDR1 SGDLS, CDR2 YYNGEE. The CDR3 length is 16 residues.